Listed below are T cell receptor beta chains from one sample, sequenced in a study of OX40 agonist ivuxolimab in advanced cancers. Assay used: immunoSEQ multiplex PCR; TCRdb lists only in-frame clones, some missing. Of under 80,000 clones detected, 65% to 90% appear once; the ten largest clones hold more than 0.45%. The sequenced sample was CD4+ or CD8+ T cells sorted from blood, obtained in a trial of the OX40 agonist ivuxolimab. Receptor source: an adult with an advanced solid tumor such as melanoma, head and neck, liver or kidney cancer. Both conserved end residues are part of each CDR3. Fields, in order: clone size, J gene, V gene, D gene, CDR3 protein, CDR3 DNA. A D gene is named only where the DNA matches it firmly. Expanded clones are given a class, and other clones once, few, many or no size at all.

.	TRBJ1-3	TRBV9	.	CASSIQGMFGNTIYF	TGTGCCAGCAGCATTCAGGGGATGTTTGGAAACACCATATATTTT
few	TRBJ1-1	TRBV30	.	CAWNRGNTEAFF	TGTGCCTGGAATCGGGGGAACACTGAAGCTTTCTTT
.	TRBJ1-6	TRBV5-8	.	CASRDERLDSPLHF	TGTGCCAGCAGAGATGAACGGTTGGATTCACCCCTCCACTTT
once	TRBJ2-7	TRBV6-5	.	CASSLDRNSYEQYF	TGTGCCAGCAGTCTCGACAGGAACTCCTACGAGCAGTACTTC
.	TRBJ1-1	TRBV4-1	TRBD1	CASSIYRGNTEAFF	TGCGCCAGCAGCATCTACAGGGGTAACACTGAAGCTTTCTTT
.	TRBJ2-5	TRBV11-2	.	CASSLQDGGPQYF	TGTGCCAGCAGCCTCCAGGACGGCGGGCCCCAGTACTTC
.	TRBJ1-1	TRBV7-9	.	CAISRTEAFF	TGCGCCATCTCAAGGACTGAAGCTTTCTTT
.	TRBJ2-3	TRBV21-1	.	CASSNPGLETDTQYF	TGTGCCAGCAGCAATCCGGGACTAGAGACAGATACGCAGTATTTT
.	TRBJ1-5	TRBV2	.	CASRGDGRQPQHF	TGTGCCAGCAGGGGGGACGGACGTCAGCCCCAGCATTTT
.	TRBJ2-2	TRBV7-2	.	CASSLAQMDNTGELFF	TGTGCCAGCAGCTTAGCGCAGATGGATAACACCGGGGAGCTGTTTTTT
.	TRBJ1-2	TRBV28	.	CASSGNRGENGYTF	TGTGCCAGCAGTGGGAATAGGGGGGAGAATGGCTACACCTTC
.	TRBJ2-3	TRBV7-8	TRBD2	CASRLRAGGSTDTQYF	TGTGCCAGCAGGTTGCGAGCGGGGGGTAGCACAGATACGCAGTATTTT
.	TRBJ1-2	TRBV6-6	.	CASSLEGGYTF	TGTGCCAGCAGTCTAGAGGGCGGCTACACCTTC
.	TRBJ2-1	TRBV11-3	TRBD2	CASSDRGTSGSPPQFF	TGTGCCAGCAGCGACAGGGGGACTAGCGGGAGCCCCCCGCAGTTCTTC
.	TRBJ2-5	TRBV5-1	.	CASSLGGGQETQYF	TGCGCCAGCAGCTTGGGGGGCGGCCAAGAGACCCAGTACTTC
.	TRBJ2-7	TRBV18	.	CASSPFAQGPYEQYF	TGTGCCAGCTCACCCTTTGCCCAGGGCCCCTACGAGCAGTACTTC
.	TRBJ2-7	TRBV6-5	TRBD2	CASIPSGRFPYEQYF	TGTGCCAGCATTCCTAGCGGGAGATTCCCCTACGAGCAGTACTTC
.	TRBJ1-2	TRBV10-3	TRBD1	CAIGTQQGGNYGYTF	TGTGCCATCGGCACCCAACAGGGGGGAAACTATGGCTACACCTTC
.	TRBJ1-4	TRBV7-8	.	CASSLRDGRNEKLFF	TGTGCCAGCAGCCTGCGAGACGGACGTAATGAAAAACTGTTTTTT
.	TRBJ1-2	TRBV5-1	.	CASSLEASQGFYGYTF	TGCGCCAGCAGCTTGGAGGCGTCACAAGGTTTCTATGGCTACACCTTC
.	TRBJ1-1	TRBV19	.	CASSASRGGNTEAFF	TGTGCCAGTAGTGCATCCAGGGGAGGGAACACTGAAGCTTTCTTT
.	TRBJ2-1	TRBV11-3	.	CASSFWPNEQFF	TGTGCCAGCAGCTTTTGGCCCAATGAGCAGTTCTTC
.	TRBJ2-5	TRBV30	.	CAWSVGGTQYF	TGTGCCTGGAGTGTGGGAGGGACCCAGTACTTC
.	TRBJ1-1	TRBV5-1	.	CASSQGSANTEAFF	TGCGCCAGCAGCCAGGGATCCGCGAACACTGAAGCTTTCTTT
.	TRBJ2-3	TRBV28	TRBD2	CASSFGGAKDTQYF	TGTGCCAGCAGTTTCGGGGGGGCTAAAGATACGCAGTATTTT
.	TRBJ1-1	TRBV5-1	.	CASSFLQGYTEAFF	TGCGCCAGCAGCTTTCTACAGGGATACACTGAAGCTTTCTTT
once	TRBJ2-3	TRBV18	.	CASSPRSGQTSTDTQYF	TGTGCCAGCTCACCGAGAAGTGGACAGACTAGCACAGATACGCAGTATTTT
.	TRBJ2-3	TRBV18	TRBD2	CASSPRRTSGGSTDTQYF	TGTGCCAGCTCACCTCGAAGGACTAGCGGGGGGAGCACAGATACGCAGTATTTT
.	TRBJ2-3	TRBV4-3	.	CASSQGLSDTQYF	TGCGCCAGCAGCCAAGGTCTTTCAGATACGCAGTATTTT
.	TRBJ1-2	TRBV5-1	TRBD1	CASSSQGGFRYGYTF	TGCGCCAGCAGCTCCCAGGGGGGGTTTAGGTATGGCTACACCTTC
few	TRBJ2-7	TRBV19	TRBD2	CASSFGTSGTYEQYF	TGTGCCAGTAGTTTCGGGACTAGCGGGACCTACGAGCAGTACTTC
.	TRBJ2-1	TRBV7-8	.	CASSARATSRPYNEQFF	TGTGCCAGCAGCGCACGAGCTACTAGCAGACCCTACAATGAGCAGTTCTTC
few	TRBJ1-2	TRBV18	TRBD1	CASSPSTGTGVSGYTF	TGTGCCAGCTCACCGTCGACCGGGACAGGGGTTTCTGGCTACACCTTC
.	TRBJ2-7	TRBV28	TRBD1	CASIPGGSSYEQYF	TGTGCCAGTATACCAGGGGGTAGCTCCTACGAGCAGTACTTC
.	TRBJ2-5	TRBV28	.	CASTPKGTQETQYF	TGTGCCAGCACCCCTAAGGGGACTCAAGAGACCCAGTACTTC
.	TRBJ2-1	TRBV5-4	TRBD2	CASSLPGLAGGRGEQFF	TGTGCCAGCAGCCTGCCGGGACTAGCGGGAGGGAGGGGTGAGCAGTTCTTC
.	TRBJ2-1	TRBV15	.	CATSRDPLNPSYNEQFF	TGTGCCACCAGCAGAGATCCCCTAAACCCCTCCTACAATGAGCAGTTCTTC
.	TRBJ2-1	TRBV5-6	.	CASSLERRSDDNEQFF	TGTGCCAGCAGCTTGGAACGACGGTCGGACGACAATGAGCAGTTCTTC
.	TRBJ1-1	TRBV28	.	CASSFAGENTEAFF	TGTGCCAGCAGTTTTGCAGGGGAAAACACTGAAGCTTTCTTT
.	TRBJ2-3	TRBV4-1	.	CASSQGEGLAQYF	TGCGCCAGCAGCCAAGGCGAGGGTTTAGCGCAGTATTTT
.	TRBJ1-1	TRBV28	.	CASSLRGTEAFF	TGTGCCAGCAGTTTACGTGGCACTGAAGCTTTCTTT